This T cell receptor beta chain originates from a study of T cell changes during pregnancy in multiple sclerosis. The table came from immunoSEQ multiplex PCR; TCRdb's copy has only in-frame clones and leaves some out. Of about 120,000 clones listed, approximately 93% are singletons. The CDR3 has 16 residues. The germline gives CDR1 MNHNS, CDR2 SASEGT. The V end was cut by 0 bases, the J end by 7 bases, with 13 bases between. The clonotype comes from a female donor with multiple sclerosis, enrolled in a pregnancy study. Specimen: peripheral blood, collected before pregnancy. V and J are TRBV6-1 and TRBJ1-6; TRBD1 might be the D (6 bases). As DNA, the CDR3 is TGTGCCAGCAGTGAAGCTCACACAGGGTCAAATTCACCCCTCCACTTT. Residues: CASSEAHTGSNSPLHF.